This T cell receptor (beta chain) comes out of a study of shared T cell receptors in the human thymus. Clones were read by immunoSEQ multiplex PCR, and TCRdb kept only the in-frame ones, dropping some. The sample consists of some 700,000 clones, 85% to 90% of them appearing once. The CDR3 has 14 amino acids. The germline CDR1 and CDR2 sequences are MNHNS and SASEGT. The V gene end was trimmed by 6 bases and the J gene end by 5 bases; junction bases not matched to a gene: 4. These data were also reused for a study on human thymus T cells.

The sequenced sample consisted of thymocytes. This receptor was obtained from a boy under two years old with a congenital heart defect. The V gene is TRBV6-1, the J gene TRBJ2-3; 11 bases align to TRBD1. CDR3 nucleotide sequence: TGTGCCAGCAGGGACAGGGGGCGGTTAGATACGCAGTATTTT. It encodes CASRDRGRLDTQYF.